This TCR beta chain was sequenced in a study of blood T cell repertoires in COVID-19. On the study more broadly: The United States, Italy and Spain were the sources of the acute and convalescent COVID-19 samples. Sources were T cells, B-cell-depleted T cells, or PBMCs; the material itself was cDNA or gDNA.

As originally analysed: Quantification of nucleated cells was approximated via reference gene primer amplification. Produced via immunoSEQ multiplex PCR; TCRdb's table is partial and in-frame only. D and trimming come from the DNA, and the V and J calls and clone size come from that table. This repertoire shows roughly 130,000 clones, just over 85% found once; its top ten account for less than 5%. The CDR3 totals 13 residues. Trimming took 6 bases from V and 13 from J, leaving 18 bases between them. This rearrangement joins TRBV12-3 or TRBV12-4 to TRBJ1-4; D perhaps matches TRBD1 (6 bases). The source material was peripheral blood. The source is a man in his forties or fifties with acute or convalescent COVID-19. CDR3 in amino acids: CASRDGGAPRLFF. As DNA, the CDR3 is TGTGCCAGCAGGGACGGGGGGGCTCCTAGACTGTTTTTT.